This T cell receptor beta chain appears in the sequencing data of a study of T cell responses to AZD1222 COVID-19 vaccine. This CDR3 spans 13 amino acids. The assay was immunoSEQ multiplex PCR, and TCRdb's table has in-frame clones only and misses some. The repertoire holds 120,000 or so clones, with roughly 88% as singletons. This specimen consisted of peripheral blood, obtained on day 0 of AZD1222 vaccination. The sequence came from an adult in good health. The rearrangement uses TRBV21-1 and TRBJ2-1. TRBV21-1 is reported as a pseudogene. CDR3 sequence reads: CARSGPADDEQFF. DNA of the CDR3: TGTGCCCGCTCCGGACCAGCAGACGATGAGCAGTTCTTC.